This T cell receptor (beta chain) was retrieved from a study of T cell changes during pregnancy in multiple sclerosis. The germline gives CDR1 MNHEY, CDR2 SMNVEV (reference sequence). V lost 4 bases and J 0 bases, leaving 4 bases between the germline ends. This CDR3 is 13 amino acids long. TCRdb's table, derived via immunoSEQ multiplex PCR, lists solely in-frame clones and lacks some. This table has roughly 50,000 clones, 80% to 90% appearing once. The sequence was obtained from a female donor with multiple sclerosis, enrolled in a pregnancy study. This material consisted of CD8+ T cells from peripheral blood mononuclear cells, taken in the second trimester of pregnancy. The rearrangement uses TRBV27 and TRBJ1-5; D unresolved. The CDR3 coding sequence is TGTGCCAGCAGTTCGGTTAGCAATCAGCCCCAGCATTTT. It translates to CASSSVSNQPQHF.